Here is one TCR beta chain with its context. This receptor's antigen is unknown. The germline gene is not matched at one end of the junction; a read error may be the cause. This specimen comes from a study of T cell responses to AZD1222 COVID-19 vaccine (dated by TCRdb to 2020 to 2023). In terms of the full investigation: TCR sequencing was performed for more than 230 trial participants, of whom about 200 were given two doses of AZD1222 and around 25 were given two doses of MenACWY control vaccine. Trial participants were enrolled by age into subgroups of 18-55, 56-69 and 70-plus years, and around 150, 28 and 57 TCR-sequenced participants, respectively, were included in these subgroups. Paper-wide results and their limitations: Participants were mostly white British, with more females than males. The authors suggested clonal diversity may have been underestimated. After two AZD1222 doses, spike-specific TCR breadth and depth were significantly higher than at day 0 and than in MenACWY recipients. Because no samples from the day 14 peak response were available, repertoires could be characterized only after the peak T cell response. Conclusions about previously exposed vaccinees are limited because only six or seven AZD1222 recipients were SARS-CoV-2 seropositive at baseline. Nearly half of unique spike-specific TCRs reportedly recognized epitopes outside regions mutated in the B.1.351 and B.1.1.7 variants. CD4 TCRs associated with the vaccine covered the entire spike protein, and the dominant responses were in regions 160-218 and 743-854. The 56-69-year group was small, and its depth increase did not reach significance, likely because of low power.

Interpreted using the paper, the time point label stands for: about 28 days (+/-7) after the second vaccine dose. AZD1222 recipients given second doses at about 4 weeks or at about 12 weeks were pooled, since spike-specific TCR depth and breadth were not found to differ between the two schedules. The vaccinee samples were drawn from two UK trials, COV001 and COV002, one of which was a single-blind randomized controlled phase 2/3 trial testing AZD1222 (ChAdOx1 nCoV-19) in healthy adults. For TCRbeta chain sequencing, PBMC samples were collected from trial participants at day 0 and at day 28 after the second dose. The CDR3 regions of human TCRbeta chains were subjected to immunosequencing. The authors processed their data as follows. TCRs in the repertoires were compared against a reference library of SARS-CoV-2-specific TCRs that had been generated with the MIRA antigen-specificity platform. Breadth was defined as the fraction of unique TCRs that were SARS-CoV-2-associated. Depth was defined as the fraction of total T cells that were SARS-CoV-2-associated. Using the MIRA data, each spike-specific TCR was assigned both to the spike region to which the TCR was reactive and to a CD4 or CD8 class. Log10-transformed breadth and depth values were compared by one-way ANOVA with Sidak's multiple comparisons tests. In TCRdb, the immuneACCESS table is reduced to in-frame sequences with V and J assigned. These tables do not hold every clone; where another copy was compared, an unresolved V gene accounts for under half, and the others remain unexplained. D and trimming were read from the DNA, whereas the V and J calls and clone size are those reported in that table. This sample comprises 130,000 to 150,000 clones, roughly 84% of them detected only once. The ten largest clones represent 5% to 6% of the sample.

From its cysteine to its phenylalanine, the CDR3 spans 12 amino acids. Only the CDR3 region is kept as DNA, spanning 36 bases read in frame from base 1. CDR1 and CDR2, per the germline V gene (reference sequence), are DFQATT and SNEGSKA. This clonotype originated in an adult who received the AZD1222 COVID-19 vaccine. The input for sequencing was peripheral blood, taken 28 days after the second AZD1222 dose. This chain is built from TRBV20-1 and TRBJ1-5; tentative D gene TRBD1, with 5 bases matching. At the DNA level, the sequence is TGCAGTGCTAGTAAAGGGGATCAACCCCAGCATTTT. This encodes CSASKGDQPQHF.